This TCR beta chain appears in the sequencing data of a study of blood T cell repertoires in COVID-19. Overall study context: The United States, Italy and Spain supplied acute and convalescent COVID-19 samples.

V lost 7 bases, J lost 0 bases, and 18 bases stayed unmatched. Per the germline V gene, CDR1 is SNHLY and CDR2 is FYNNEI. This CDR3 contains 20 residues. How the authors handled the data: Estimates of nucleated cell counts were drawn from the amplification of reference gene primers. Only in-frame clones appear in the TCRdb table, and some are missing; sequencing was by immunoSEQ multiplex PCR. The V and J calls and clone size were taken over from that table, and D and trimming were inferred from the DNA. Among 80,000 to 90,000 clones listed, around 90% were seen once. Only one count was recorded for this clone.

This chain connects TRBV2 to TRBJ2-1; 10 bases are a match to TRBD2. The source is a man between 60 and 75 years old with acute or convalescent COVID-19. The sample comprised peripheral blood. In DNA form, the CDR3 reads TGTGCCAGCACCGTGTTCAGGCTAGCGGGGGCTTTGAGCTCCTACAATGAGCAGTTCTTC. Translated: CASTVFRLAGALSSYNEQFF.